This is a list of T cell receptor beta chains from one sample in a study of T cells in Graves' hyperthyroidism and ophthalmopathy. TCRdb independently ran MiXCR on the multiplex PCR reads; one entry per CDR3 protein. The data contain 600,000 or so distinct CDR3 sequences, about 43% of them singletons. What was sequenced was peripheral blood or thyroid tissue (not recorded which). The receptors originated from a woman between 18 and 30 years old with Graves' hyperthyroidism. The CDR3 runs from the conserved cysteine through the conserved F or W. The order of the fields is J gene, V gene, clone size, D gene, CDR3 DNA, CDR3 protein. The D gene is left open where the match is weak. The listing skips clone size in some rows; elsewhere it reads once, few, many or a size class.

j_gene: TRBJ1-2
v_gene: TRBV25-1
abundance: -
d_gene: TRBD1
CDR3nt: TGTGCCAGCAGTGGCCGGACAGGGTATGGCTACACCTTC
CDR3aa: CASSGRTGYGYTF

j_gene: TRBJ2-7
v_gene: TRBV29-1
abundance: few
d_gene: TRBD1
CDR3nt: TGCAGCGCCCGGACAGGGCAATCAACCTACGAGCAGTACTTC
CDR3aa: CSARTGQSTYEQYF

j_gene: TRBJ1-2
v_gene: TRBV15
abundance: large
d_gene: -
CDR3nt: TGTGCCACCAGCAGAGAAGTAGGGGCTGGCTACACCTTC
CDR3aa: CATSREVGAGYTF

j_gene: TRBJ2-5
v_gene: TRBV29-1
abundance: -
d_gene: TRBD2
CDR3nt: TGCAGCGTTACCGGACTAGCGGGACGTCAAGAGACCCAGTACTTC
CDR3aa: CSVTGLAGRQETQYF

j_gene: TRBJ2-5
v_gene: TRBV20-1
abundance: few
d_gene: -
CDR3nt: TGCAGTGCTAGAGATAGGAGACTAGGGGGGTTCGAGACCCAGTACTTC
CDR3aa: CSARDRRLGGFETQYF

j_gene: TRBJ1-2
v_gene: TRBV7-8
abundance: few
d_gene: TRBD1
CDR3nt: TGTGCCAGCAGCTTAGCTGGAGGGGGCGACTATGGCTACACCTTC
CDR3aa: CASSLAGGGDYGYTF

j_gene: TRBJ1-6
v_gene: TRBV19
abundance: few
d_gene: TRBD1
CDR3nt: TGTGCCAGTAGTCGGGACAGGGGATCGCCCCTCCACTTT
CDR3aa: CASSRDRGSPLHF

j_gene: TRBJ2-2
v_gene: TRBV7-3
abundance: -
d_gene: -
CDR3nt: TGTGCCTGGAGACAGTCCGGGGAGCTGTTTTTT
CDR3aa: CAWRQSGELFF

j_gene: TRBJ2-5
v_gene: TRBV6-2/TRBV6-3
abundance: -
d_gene: TRBD1
CDR3nt: TGTGCCAGCAGTTACCTCCGGGACAGGGGAGGGGAGACCCAGTACTTC
CDR3aa: CASSYLRDRGGETQYF

j_gene: TRBJ2-6
v_gene: TRBV7-9
abundance: few
d_gene: -
CDR3nt: TGTGCCGGCAGCTTAGCGGATAGGGCGAGCTCTGGGGCCAACGTCCTGACTTTC
CDR3aa: CAGSLADRASSGANVLTF

j_gene: TRBJ2-7
v_gene: TRBV19
abundance: -
d_gene: TRBD1
CDR3nt: TGTGCCAGTAGTGCGACACAGGGGCCGGATACGCAGTACTTC
CDR3aa: CASSATQGPDTQYF

j_gene: TRBJ1-5
v_gene: TRBV25-1
abundance: -
d_gene: -
CDR3nt: TGTGCCAGCAGTAGTTCCGACAGGATCAATCAGCCCCAGCATTTT
CDR3aa: CASSSSDRINQPQHF

j_gene: TRBJ1-5
v_gene: TRBV19
abundance: many
d_gene: TRBD1
CDR3nt: TGTGCCAGTAGTGACAGGGCTCGCCAGCCCCAGCATTTT
CDR3aa: CASSDRARQPQHF

j_gene: TRBJ2-7
v_gene: TRBV10-3
abundance: few
d_gene: TRBD2
CDR3nt: TGTGCCAGCAGTGATAGCGGGACCTACGAGCAGTACTTC
CDR3aa: CASSDSGTYEQYF

j_gene: TRBJ2-7
v_gene: TRBV20-1
abundance: once
d_gene: -
CDR3nt: TGCAGTGCTAGAGATCGTCACCACTGCGAGCAGTACTTC
CDR3aa: CSARDRHHCEQYF

j_gene: TRBJ2-6
v_gene: TRBV15
abundance: -
d_gene: -
CDR3nt: TGTGCCACCAGCAGAGATCGGGGGTGGGGGACTGAAGCTTTC
CDR3aa: CATSRDRGWGTEAF

j_gene: TRBJ2-7
v_gene: TRBV11-2
abundance: -
d_gene: -
CDR3nt: TGTGCCAGCAGCCCGGACGGCCGCTTCATGAGCTACGAGCAGTACTTC
CDR3aa: CASSPDGRFMSYEQYF

j_gene: TRBJ2-5
v_gene: TRBV10-3
abundance: few
d_gene: TRBD1
CDR3nt: TGTGCCAGCAGCCGGACAGGGGGCGAGATACAGACCCAGTACTTC
CDR3aa: CASSRTGGEIQTQYF

j_gene: TRBJ1-5
v_gene: TRBV15
abundance: many
d_gene: -
CDR3nt: TGTGCCACCAGCAGAGATCTTACCTCCAGGGGTAATCAGCCCCAGCATTTT
CDR3aa: CATSRDLTSRGNQPQHF

j_gene: TRBJ2-7
v_gene: TRBV7-8
abundance: many
d_gene: -
CDR3nt: TGTGCCAGCAGCTTAGCCGGCGGCGGCTACGAGCAGTACTTC
CDR3aa: CASSLAGGGYEQYF

j_gene: TRBJ2-3
v_gene: TRBV20-1
abundance: -
d_gene: TRBD2
CDR3nt: TGCAGTGCTAGGGGACTAGCGGGCACAGATACGCAGTATTTT
CDR3aa: CSARGLAGTDTQYF

j_gene: TRBJ2-6
v_gene: TRBV6-5
abundance: few
d_gene: -
CDR3nt: TGTGCCAGCAGTTACTTTTCAGGGTCTGGGGCCAACGTCCTGACTTTC
CDR3aa: CASSYFSGSGANVLTF

j_gene: TRBJ2-7
v_gene: TRBV5-1
abundance: few
d_gene: TRBD1
CDR3nt: TGCGCCAGCAGCTTGGAACAGGGGCTCTCCTACGAGCAGTACTTC
CDR3aa: CASSLEQGLSYEQYF

j_gene: TRBJ2-7
v_gene: TRBV7-2
abundance: -
d_gene: TRBD2
CDR3nt: TGTGCCAGCAGCCTTCGGTCTAGCGGAACCTACGAGCAGTACTTC
CDR3aa: CASSLRSSGTYEQYF

j_gene: TRBJ2-7
v_gene: TRBV11-2
abundance: -
d_gene: TRBD2
CDR3nt: TGTGCCAGCAGCTTAGATGGGCCGGGAGGGCTAACCTACGAGCAGTACTTC
CDR3aa: CASSLDGPGGLTYEQYF

j_gene: TRBJ2-2
v_gene: TRBV6-4
abundance: -
d_gene: -
CDR3nt: TGTGCCAGCAGACCACCGCGGGAGCTGTTTTTT
CDR3aa: CASRPPRELFF

j_gene: TRBJ1-2
v_gene: TRBV7-6
abundance: few
d_gene: -
CDR3nt: TGTGCCAGCTCTCACAGGTCCCCGGGCTATGGCTACACCTTC
CDR3aa: CASSHRSPGYGYTF

j_gene: TRBJ2-7
v_gene: TRBV25-1
abundance: -
d_gene: TRBD1
CDR3nt: TGTGCCAGCCGCCCCTCGCTCCCGGGACAGGGCGGAGAGCAGTACTTC
CDR3aa: CASRPSLPGQGGEQYF

j_gene: TRBJ1-2
v_gene: TRBV9
abundance: -
d_gene: -
CDR3nt: TGTGCCAGCAGCGCCCCCCCGGTAGACAGCCACCCGGGCTACACCTTC
CDR3aa: CASSAPPVDSHPGYTF

j_gene: TRBJ1-1
v_gene: TRBV10-3
abundance: -
d_gene: -
CDR3nt: TGTGCCAGCACTCCTCGGGGTACTGAAGCTTTCTTT
CDR3aa: CASTPRGTEAFF

j_gene: TRBJ2-5
v_gene: TRBV2
abundance: -
d_gene: TRBD2
CDR3nt: TGTGCCAGCAGTGACCATCGCGAGACTAGCGGGAGGGAACCCCAAGAGACCCAGTACTTC
CDR3aa: CASSDHRETSGREPQETQYF

j_gene: TRBJ1-5
v_gene: TRBV24-1
abundance: many
d_gene: -
CDR3nt: TGTGCCACCAGTGACCATCGTGGACCCAGCAATCAGCCCCAGCATTTT
CDR3aa: CATSDHRGPSNQPQHF